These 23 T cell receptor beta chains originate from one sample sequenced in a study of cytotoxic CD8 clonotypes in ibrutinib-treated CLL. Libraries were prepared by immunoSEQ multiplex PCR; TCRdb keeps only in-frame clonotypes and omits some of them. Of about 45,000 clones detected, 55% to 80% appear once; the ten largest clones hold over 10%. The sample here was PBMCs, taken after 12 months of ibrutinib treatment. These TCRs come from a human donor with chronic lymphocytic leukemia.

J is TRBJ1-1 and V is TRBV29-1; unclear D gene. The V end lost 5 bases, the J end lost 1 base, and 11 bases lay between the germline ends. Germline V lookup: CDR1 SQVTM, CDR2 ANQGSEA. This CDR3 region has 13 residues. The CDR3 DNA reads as TGCAGCGTTACGTTCCAGACGAACACTGAAGCTTTCTTT. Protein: CSVTFQTNTEAFF.

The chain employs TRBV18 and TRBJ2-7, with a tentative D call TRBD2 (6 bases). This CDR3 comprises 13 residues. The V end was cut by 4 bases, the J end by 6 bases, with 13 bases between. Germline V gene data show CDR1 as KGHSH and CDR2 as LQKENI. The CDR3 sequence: CASSLGGEAEQYF. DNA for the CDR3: TGTGCCAGCTCACTGGGTGGGGAGGCCGAGCAGTACTTC.

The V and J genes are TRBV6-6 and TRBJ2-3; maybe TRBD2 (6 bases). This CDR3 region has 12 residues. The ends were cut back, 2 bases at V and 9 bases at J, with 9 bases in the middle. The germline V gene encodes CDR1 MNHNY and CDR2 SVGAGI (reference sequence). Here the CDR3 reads CASSYRGGTQYF. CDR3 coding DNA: TGTGCCAGCAGTTACCGTGGGGGGACGCAGTATTTT.

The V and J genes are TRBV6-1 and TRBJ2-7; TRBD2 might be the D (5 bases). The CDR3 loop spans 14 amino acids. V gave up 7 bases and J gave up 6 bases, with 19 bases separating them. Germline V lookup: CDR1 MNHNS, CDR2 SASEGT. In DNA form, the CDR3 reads TGTGCCAGCACCGCCCGGGGTAGCTGGGCCGAGCAGTACTTC. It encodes CASTARGSWAEQYF.

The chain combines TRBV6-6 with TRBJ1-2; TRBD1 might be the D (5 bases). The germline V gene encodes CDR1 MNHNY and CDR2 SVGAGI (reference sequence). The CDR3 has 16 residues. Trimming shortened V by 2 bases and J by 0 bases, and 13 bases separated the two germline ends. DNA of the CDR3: TGTGCCAGCAGTTACGGGGGTGCAGACCCTAACTATGGCTACACCTTC. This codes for CASSYGGADPNYGYTF.

The CDR3 region is CASSSHHGGANEKLFF. The CDR3, as DNA: TGTGCCAGCAGCTCCCATCACGGGGGCGCAAATGAAAAACTGTTTTTT. V is TRBV5-8 and J is TRBJ1-4, with a possible D match to TRBD1 (6 bases). This CDR3 has 16 amino acids. V gave up 3 bases and J gave up 5 bases, with 17 bases separating them. CDR1 is SGHTS and CDR2 is YDEGEE in the germline V gene. Variable domain in full (rest from reference TRBV5-8 and TRBJ1-4): EAGVTQSPTHLIKTRGQQATLRCSPISGHTSVYWYQQALGLGLQFLLWYDEGEERNRGNFPPRFSGRQFPNYSSELNVNALELEDSALYLCASSSHHGGANEKLFFGSGTQLSVL.

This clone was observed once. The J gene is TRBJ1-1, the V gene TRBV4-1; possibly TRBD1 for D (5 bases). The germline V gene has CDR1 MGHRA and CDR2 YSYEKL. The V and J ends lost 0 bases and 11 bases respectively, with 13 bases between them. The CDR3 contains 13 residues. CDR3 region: CASSQESGGRAFF. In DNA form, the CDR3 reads TGCGCCAGCAGCCAAGAGAGTGGGGGAAGGGCTTTCTTT.

CDR3 sequence: CASSPPRDTEAFF. The DNA for the CDR3 is TGTGCCAGCAGCCCACCAAGGGACACTGAAGCTTTCTTT. The V and J genes are TRBV6-6 and TRBJ1-1; D is undetermined. V was cut by 6 bases and J by 3 bases, with 11 bases left in between. Germline V gene sequence: CDR1 MNHNY, CDR2 SVGAGI (reference sequence). CDR3 length: 13 residues.

The CDR3 DNA reads as TGTGCCAGCAGCTTAGGAAGCTACCGCGGAGATACGCAGTATTTT. This encodes CASSLGSYRGDTQYF. The chain combines TRBV5-6 with TRBJ2-3, with no clear D. Germline-derived CDR1 and CDR2 are SGHDT and YYEEEE. Trimming pared 2 bases from V and 5 bases from J, leaving 15 bases between. The CDR3 has 15 amino acids.

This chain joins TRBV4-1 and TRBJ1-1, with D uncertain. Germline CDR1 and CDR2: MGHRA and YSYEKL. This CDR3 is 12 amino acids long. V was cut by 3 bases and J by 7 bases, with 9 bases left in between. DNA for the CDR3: TGCGCCAGCAGCCAGGCTGCGGGTGAAGCTTTCTTT. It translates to CASSQAAGEAFF.

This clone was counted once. The CDR3 bases are TGTGCCAGCAGCCTTTTTGGTCTCACAAATTCACCCCTCCACTTT. Its translation: CASSLFGLTNSPLHF. The rearrangement links TRBV5-6 to TRBJ1-6; no reliable D call. V was trimmed by 4 bases and J by 7 bases, leaving 15 bases between them. Germline loops: CDR1 SGHDT, CDR2 YYEEEE. This CDR3 region has 15 residues.

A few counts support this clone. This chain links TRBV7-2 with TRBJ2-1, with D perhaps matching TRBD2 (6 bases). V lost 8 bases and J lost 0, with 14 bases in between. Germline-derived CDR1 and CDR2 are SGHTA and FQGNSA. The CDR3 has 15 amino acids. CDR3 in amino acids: CASARGGDSYNEQFF. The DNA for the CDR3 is TGTGCCAGCGCGAGGGGCGGGGACTCCTACAATGAGCAGTTCTTC.

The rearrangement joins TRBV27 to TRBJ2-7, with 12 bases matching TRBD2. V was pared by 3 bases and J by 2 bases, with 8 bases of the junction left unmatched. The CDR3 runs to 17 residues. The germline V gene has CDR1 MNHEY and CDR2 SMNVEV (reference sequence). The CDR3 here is CASSFSLAGGPAYEQYF. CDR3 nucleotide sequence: TGTGCCAGCAGTTTCTCGCTAGCGGGGGGGCCAGCCTACGAGCAGTACTTC.

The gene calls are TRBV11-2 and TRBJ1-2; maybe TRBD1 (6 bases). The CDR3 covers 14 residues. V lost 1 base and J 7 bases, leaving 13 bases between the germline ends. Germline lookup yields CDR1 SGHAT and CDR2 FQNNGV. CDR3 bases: TGTGCCAGCAGCTTAGGGGAAGGGGGTGGTGGCTACACCTTC. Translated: CASSLGEGGGGYTF. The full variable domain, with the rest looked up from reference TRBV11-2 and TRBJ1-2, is EAGVAQSPRYKIIEKRQSVAFWCNPISGHATLYWYQQILGQGPKLLIQFQNNGVVDDSQLPKDRFSAERLKGVDSTLKIQPAKLEDSAVYLCASSLGEGGGGYTFGSGTRLTVV.

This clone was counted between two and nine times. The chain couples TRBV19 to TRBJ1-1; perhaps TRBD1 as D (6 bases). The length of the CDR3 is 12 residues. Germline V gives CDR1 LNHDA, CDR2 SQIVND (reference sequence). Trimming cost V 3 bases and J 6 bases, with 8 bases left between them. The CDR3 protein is CASSMGGPEAFF. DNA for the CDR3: TGTGCCAGTAGTATGGGGGGGCCTGAAGCTTTCTTT.

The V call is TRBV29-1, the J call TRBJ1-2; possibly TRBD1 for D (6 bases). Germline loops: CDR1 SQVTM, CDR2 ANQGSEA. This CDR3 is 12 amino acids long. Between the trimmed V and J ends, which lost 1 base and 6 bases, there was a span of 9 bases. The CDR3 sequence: CSVEGRGDGYTF. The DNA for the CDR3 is TGCAGCGTTGAAGGCAGGGGCGATGGCTACACCTTC. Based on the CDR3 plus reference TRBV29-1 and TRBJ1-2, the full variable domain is SAVISQKPSRDICQRGTSLTIQCQVDSQVTMMFWYRQQPGQSLTLIATANQGSEATYESGFVIDKFPISRPNLTFSTLTVSNMSPEDSSIYLCSVEGRGDGYTFGSGTRLTVV.

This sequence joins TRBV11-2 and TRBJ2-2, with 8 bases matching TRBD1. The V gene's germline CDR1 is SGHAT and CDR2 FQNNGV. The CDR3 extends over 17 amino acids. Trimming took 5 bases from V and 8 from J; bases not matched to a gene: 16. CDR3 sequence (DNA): TGTGCCAGCAGCCCAGGGACAGGACTCATAATTGGTGGGGAGCTGTTTTTT. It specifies CASSPGTGLIIGGELFF.

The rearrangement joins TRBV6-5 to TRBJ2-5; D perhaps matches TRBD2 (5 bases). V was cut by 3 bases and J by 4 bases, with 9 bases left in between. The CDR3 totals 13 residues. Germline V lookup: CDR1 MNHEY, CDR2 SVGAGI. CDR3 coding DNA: TGTGCCAGCAGTTATGAACGGGGAGAGACCCAGTACTTC. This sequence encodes CASSYERGETQYF.

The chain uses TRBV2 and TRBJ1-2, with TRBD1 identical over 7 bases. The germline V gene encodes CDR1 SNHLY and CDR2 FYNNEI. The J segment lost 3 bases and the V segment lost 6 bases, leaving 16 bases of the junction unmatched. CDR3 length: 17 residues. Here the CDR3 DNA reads TGTGCCAGCAGGACCAGAATTGGACAGGTTTTGGACTATGGCTACACCTTC. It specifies CASRTRIGQVLDYGYTF.

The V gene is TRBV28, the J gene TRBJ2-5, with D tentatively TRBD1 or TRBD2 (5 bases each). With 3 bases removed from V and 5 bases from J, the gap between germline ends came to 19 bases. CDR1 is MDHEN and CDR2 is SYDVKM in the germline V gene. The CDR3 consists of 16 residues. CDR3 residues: CASSFPSRGNRETQYF. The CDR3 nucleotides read TGTGCCAGCAGTTTCCCATCCCGGGGCAATAGGGAGACCCAGTACTTC. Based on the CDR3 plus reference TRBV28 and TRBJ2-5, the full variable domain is DVKVTQSSRYLVKRTGEKVFLECVQDMDHENMFWYRQDPGLGLRLIYFSYDVKMKEKGDIPEGYSVSREKKERFSLILESASTNQTSMYLCASSFPSRGNRETQYFGPGTRLLVL.

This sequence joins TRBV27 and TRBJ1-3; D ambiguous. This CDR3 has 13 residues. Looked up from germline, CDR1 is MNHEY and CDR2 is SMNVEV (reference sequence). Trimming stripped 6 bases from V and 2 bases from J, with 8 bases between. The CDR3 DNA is TGTGCCAGCAGGCGGACGGCTGGAAACACCATATATTTT. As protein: CASRRTAGNTIYF.

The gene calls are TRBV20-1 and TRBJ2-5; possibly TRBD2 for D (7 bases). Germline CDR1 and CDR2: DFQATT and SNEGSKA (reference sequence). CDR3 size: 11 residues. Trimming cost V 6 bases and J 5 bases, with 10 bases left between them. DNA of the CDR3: TGCAGTGCGGGGGGGCCTGAGACCCAGTACTTC. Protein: CSAGGPETQYF.

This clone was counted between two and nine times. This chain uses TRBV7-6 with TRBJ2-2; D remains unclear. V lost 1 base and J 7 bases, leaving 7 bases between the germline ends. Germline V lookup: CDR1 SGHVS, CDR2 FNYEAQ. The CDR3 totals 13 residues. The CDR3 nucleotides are TGTGCCAGCAGCTTAGAAGGATTCGGGGAGCTGTTTTTT. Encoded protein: CASSLEGFGELFF.